The source of this TCR beta chain is a study of blood T cell repertoires in COVID-19. Study-wide context: PBMCs, B-cell-depleted T cells, or T cells were the source of the cDNA or gDNA that made up the material.

Between the trimmed V and J ends, which lost 6 bases and 9 bases, there was a span of 12 bases. CDR3 length: 13 amino acids. Germline CDR1 and CDR2: MNHEY and SMNVEV (reference sequence). The Seattle site enrolled patients during active infection and followed them longitudinally. Source study methods: Amplification of reference gene primers provided the estimated nucleated cell counts. Here immunoSEQ multiplex PCR was the method, and the copy in TCRdb shows in-frame clones only, minus some. V, J and clone size are those of that table, while D and trimming were read from the DNA. The sample records roughly 250,000 clones, about 80% being singletons.

The chain links TRBV27 to TRBJ1-6; D uncertain. The receptor was isolated from a person aged 65 to 79 with COVID-19, enrolled during active disease. Sequences were obtained from peripheral blood. Here the CDR3 reads CASSAGIRSPLHF. The CDR3 DNA reads TGTGCCAGCAGCGCAGGTATTCGTTCACCCCTCCACTTT.